The entry that follows covers one T cell receptor beta chain sequence. The target of this receptor is not known. Base qualities are not recorded, but no much larger clone differs from it by a single base. These data belong to a study of blood T cell repertoires in COVID-19 (dated by TCRdb to the early 2020s). Turning to the overall study: Samples from collaborators originated in the United States, Italy and Spain and spanned both the acute and convalescent phases of COVID-19. The material from the prospective study consisted of cDNA or gDNA derived from T cells, B-cell-depleted T cells, or PBMCs. Deeply sampled blood TCRbeta repertoires from subjects exposed to, actively infected with, or recovered from COVID-19 were included in the dataset. The repertoires were released in a freely available public database intended as a resource for research on the immune response to SARS-CoV-2. Samples were obtained from the ongoing ImmuneRACE study (first 160 participants) and from about 1,300 subjects provided by 6 global collaborators. Nearly every sample came with metadata listing a de-identified subject ID, COVID-19 status, age in years and sex. Where available, HLA class I and class II types were taken from metadata supplied by the sample provider and were not determined by assay-based typing. General study outcomes and caveats: Clinical and demographic metadata were provided uncurated, with the amount varying by source and participant.

The immunoSEQ Assay, a bias-controlled multiplex PCR, was used to amplify TCRbeta CDR3 regions from genomic DNA. As for the original processing: Within the assay, amplification of reference gene primers was used to estimate how many nucleated cells each sample contained. To quantify the absolute abundance of each unique TCRbeta CDR3 rearrangement, sequence reads were collapsed and filtered. For each sample, productive Simpson clonality was calculated as the square root of Simpson's diversity index across productive rearrangements. In TCRdb, the immuneACCESS table is reduced to in-frame sequences with V and J assigned. These tables do not hold every clone; where another copy was compared, an unresolved V gene accounts for under half, and the others remain unexplained. V and J calls and clone size are copied from that table; D and trimming were computed from the DNA. This sample holds roughly 220,000 clones; approximately 86% were observed only once. In total, the top ten clones hold roughly 14% of the sample.

Based on the germline V gene, the CDR1 and CDR2 sequences are MDHEN and SYDVKM. Deletion took 6 bases off V and 0 bases off J, with a span of 14 bases between the germline ends. From the cysteine through the phenylalanine, the CDR3 covers 15 amino acids. The CDR3 DNA has 45 bases and is translated from base 1. Enrolling through a virtual design, the prospective study's participants ranged in age from roughly 18 to 95 years and lived across 24 United States geographic areas. Cohort assignment in the prospective study relied on participant-reported clinical history from a screening survey and a study questionnaire. Each participant in the prospective study had whole blood, serum and a nasopharyngeal or oropharyngeal swab collected by mobile phlebotomists. Additional blood draws and questionnaires over an approximately two-month period could optionally be provided by prospective study participants. Before DNA extraction, blood samples from the prospective study were shipped at room temperature or frozen.

The receptor was isolated from a woman between 50 and 59 years old with acute COVID-19. This chain joins TRBV28 to TRBJ1-1; 6 matching bases give a weak D call of TRBD1. Sequenced sample: PBMCs or T cells enriched from blood (not recorded which). The CDR3 protein: CASRETGRLNTEAFF. The nucleotides are TGTGCCAGCAGGGAGACAGGCCGATTGAACACTGAAGCTTTCTTT.